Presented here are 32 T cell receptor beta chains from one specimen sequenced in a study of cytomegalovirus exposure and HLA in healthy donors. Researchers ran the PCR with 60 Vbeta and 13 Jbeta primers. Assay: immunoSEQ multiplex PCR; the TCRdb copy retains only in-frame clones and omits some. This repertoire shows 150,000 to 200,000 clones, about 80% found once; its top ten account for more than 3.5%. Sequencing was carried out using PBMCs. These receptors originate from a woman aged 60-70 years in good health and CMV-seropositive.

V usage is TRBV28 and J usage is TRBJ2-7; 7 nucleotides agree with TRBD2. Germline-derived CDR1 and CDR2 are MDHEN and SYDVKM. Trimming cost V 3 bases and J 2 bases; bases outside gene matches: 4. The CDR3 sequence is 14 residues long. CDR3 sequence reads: CASSLAGVTYEQYF. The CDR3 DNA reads TGTGCCAGCAGTTTGGCGGGAGTCACCTACGAGCAGTACTTC.

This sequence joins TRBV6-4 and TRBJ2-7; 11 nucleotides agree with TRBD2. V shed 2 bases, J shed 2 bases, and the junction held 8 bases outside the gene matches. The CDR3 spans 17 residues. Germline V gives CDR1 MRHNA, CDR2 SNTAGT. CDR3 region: CASSDRTSGPYPYEQYF. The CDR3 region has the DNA TGTGCCAGCAGTGACAGGACTAGCGGGCCATATCCCTACGAGCAGTACTTC.

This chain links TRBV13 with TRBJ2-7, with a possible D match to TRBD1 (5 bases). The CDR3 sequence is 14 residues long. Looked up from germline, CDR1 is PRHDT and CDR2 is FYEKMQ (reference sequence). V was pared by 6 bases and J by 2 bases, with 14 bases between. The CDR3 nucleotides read TGTGCCAGCAGATCCCAGGGAACCCCCTACGAGCAGTACTTC. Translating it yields CASRSQGTPYEQYF.

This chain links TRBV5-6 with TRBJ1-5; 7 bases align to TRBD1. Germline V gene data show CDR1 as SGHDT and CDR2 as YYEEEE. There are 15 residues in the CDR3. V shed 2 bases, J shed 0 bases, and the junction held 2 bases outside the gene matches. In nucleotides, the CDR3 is TGTGCCAGCAGCTTCACAGGGGATAGCAATCAGCCCCAGCATTTT. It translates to CASSFTGDSNQPQHF.

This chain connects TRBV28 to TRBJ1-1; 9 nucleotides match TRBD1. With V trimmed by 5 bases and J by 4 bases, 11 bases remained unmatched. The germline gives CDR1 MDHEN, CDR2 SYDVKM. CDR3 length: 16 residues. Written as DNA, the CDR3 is TGTGCCAGCAGTCCAGACAGGGGGTACACCAGCACTGAAGCTTTCTTT. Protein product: CASSPDRGYTSTEAFF.

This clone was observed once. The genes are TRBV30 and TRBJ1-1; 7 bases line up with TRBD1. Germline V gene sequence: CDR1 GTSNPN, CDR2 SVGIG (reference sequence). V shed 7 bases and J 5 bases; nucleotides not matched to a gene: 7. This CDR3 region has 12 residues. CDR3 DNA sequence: TGTGCCTCCGGACAGGTCAGGACTGAAGCTTTCTTT. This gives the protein CASGQVRTEAFF.

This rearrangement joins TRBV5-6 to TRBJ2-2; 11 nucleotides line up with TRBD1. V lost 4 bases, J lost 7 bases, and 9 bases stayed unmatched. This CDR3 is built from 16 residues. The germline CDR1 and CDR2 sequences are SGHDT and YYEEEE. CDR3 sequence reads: CASSPAGQGAVGELFF. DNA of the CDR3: TGTGCCAGCAGCCCGGCCGGACAGGGGGCAGTCGGGGAGCTGTTTTTT.

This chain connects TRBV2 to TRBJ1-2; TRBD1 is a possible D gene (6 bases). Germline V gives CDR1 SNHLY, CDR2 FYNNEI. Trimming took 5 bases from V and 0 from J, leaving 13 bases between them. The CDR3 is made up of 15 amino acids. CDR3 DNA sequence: TGTGCCAGCAGTCCGGGACACCTAGCTAACTATGGCTACACCTTC. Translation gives CASSPGHLANYGYTF.

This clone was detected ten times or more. The CDR3 spells CASSEAWQGTYEQYF. The CDR3 DNA reads TGTGCCAGCAGTGAAGCTTGGCAGGGAACCTACGAGCAGTACTTC. The chain combines TRBV6-1 with TRBJ2-7, with D possibly matching TRBD1 (5 bases). CDR3 size: 15 residues. Trimming pared 0 bases from V and 2 bases from J, leaving 11 bases between. Per the germline V gene, CDR1 is MNHNS and CDR2 is SASEGT.

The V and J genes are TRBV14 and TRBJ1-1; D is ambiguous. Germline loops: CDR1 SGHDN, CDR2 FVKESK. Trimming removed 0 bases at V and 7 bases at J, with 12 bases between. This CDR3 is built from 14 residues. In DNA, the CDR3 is TGTGCCAGCAGCCAAGATCTGCGGCCCCTTGAAGCTTTCTTT. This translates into CASSQDLRPLEAFF.

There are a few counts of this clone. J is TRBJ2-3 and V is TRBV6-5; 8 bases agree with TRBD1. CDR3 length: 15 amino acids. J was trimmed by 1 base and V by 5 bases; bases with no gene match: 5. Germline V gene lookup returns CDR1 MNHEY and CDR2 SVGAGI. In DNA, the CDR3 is TGTGCCAGCAGTAGGGCGGGACAGGGCACAGATACGCAGTATTTT. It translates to CASSRAGQGTDTQYF.

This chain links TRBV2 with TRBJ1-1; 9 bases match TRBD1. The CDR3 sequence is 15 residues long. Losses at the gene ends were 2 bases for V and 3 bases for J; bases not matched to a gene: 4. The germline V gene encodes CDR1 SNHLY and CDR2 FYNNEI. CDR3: CASSEWGQGDTEAFF. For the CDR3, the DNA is TGTGCCAGCAGTGAATGGGGACAGGGCGACACTGAAGCTTTCTTT.

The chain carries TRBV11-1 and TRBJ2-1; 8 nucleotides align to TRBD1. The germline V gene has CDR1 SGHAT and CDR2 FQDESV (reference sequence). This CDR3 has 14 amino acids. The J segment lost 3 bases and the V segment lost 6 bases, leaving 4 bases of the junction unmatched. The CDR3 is CASRRDRSYNEQFF. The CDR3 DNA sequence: TGTGCCAGCAGACGGGACAGGAGCTACAATGAGCAGTTCTTC.

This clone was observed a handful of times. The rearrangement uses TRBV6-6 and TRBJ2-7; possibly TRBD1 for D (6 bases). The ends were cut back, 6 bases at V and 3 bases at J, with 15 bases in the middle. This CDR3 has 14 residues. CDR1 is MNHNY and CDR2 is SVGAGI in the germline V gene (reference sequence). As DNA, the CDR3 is TGTGCCAGCAGACCAAGTACAGGGAACTACGAGCAGTACTTC. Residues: CASRPSTGNYEQYF.

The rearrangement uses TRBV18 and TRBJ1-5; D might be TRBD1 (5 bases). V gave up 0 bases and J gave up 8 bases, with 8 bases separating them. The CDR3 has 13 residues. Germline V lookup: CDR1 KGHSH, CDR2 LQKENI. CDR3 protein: CASSPPSGKPQHF. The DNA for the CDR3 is TGTGCCAGCTCACCACCGTCAGGGAAGCCCCAGCATTTT.

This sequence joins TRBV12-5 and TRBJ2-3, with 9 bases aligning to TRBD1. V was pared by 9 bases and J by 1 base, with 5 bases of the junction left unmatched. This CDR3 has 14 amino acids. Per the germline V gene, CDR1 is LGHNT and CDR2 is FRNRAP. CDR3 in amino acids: CARRDRACTDTQYF. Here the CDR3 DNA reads TGTGCTAGGAGGGACAGGGCTTGCACAGATACGCAGTATTTT.

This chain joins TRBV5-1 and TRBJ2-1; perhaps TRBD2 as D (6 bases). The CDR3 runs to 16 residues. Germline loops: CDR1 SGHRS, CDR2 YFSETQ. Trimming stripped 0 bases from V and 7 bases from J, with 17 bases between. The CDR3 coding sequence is TGCGCCAGCAGCTTGGGTGATGGGAGTGGGAGGAATGAGCAGTTCTTC. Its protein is CASSLGDGSGRNEQFF. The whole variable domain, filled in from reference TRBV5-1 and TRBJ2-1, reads KAGVTQTPRYLIKTRGQQVTLSCSPISGHRSVSWYQQTPGQGLQFLFEYFSETQRNKGNFPGRFSGRQFSNSRSEMNVSTLELGDSALYLCASSLGDGSGRNEQFFGPGTRLTVL.

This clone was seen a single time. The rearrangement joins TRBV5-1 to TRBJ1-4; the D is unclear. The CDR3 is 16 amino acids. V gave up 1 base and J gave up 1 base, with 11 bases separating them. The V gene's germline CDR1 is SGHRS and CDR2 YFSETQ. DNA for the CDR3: TGCGCCAGCAGCTTGTCCTCGAGTATAACTAATGAAAAACTGTTTTTT. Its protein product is CASSLSSSITNEKLFF.

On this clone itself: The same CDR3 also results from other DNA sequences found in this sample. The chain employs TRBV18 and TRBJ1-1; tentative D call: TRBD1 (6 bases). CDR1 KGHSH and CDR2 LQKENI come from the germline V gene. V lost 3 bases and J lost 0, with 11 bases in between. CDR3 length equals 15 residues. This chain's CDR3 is CASSPLDSLNTEAFF. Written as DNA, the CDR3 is TGTGCCAGCTCACCGCTGGACAGTCTGAACACTGAAGCTTTCTTT. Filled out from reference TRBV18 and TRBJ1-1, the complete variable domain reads NAGVMQNPRHLVRRRGQEARLRCSPMKGHSHVYWYRQLPEEGLKFMVYLQKENIIDESGMPKERFSAEFPKEGPSILRIQQVVRGDSAAYFCASSPLDSLNTEAFFGQGTRLTVV.

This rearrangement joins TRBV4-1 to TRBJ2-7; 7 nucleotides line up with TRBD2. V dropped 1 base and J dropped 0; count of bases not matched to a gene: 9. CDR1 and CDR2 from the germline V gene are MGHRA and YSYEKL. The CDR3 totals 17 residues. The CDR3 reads CASSQGNVGGSSYEQYF. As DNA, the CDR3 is TGCGCCAGCAGCCAAGGGAACGTTGGCGGGAGCTCCTACGAGCAGTACTTC.

The CDR3 nucleotides are TGTGCCAGCAGGGAGAGTGCTAGCGGGAGGGATGAGCAGTTCTTC. Its protein is CASRESASGRDEQFF. The gene calls are TRBV27 and TRBJ2-1; 12 bases fit TRBD2. V was pared by 6 bases and J by 8 bases, with 8 bases of the junction left unmatched. The germline CDR1 and CDR2 sequences are MNHEY and SMNVEV (reference sequence). The CDR3 sequence is 15 residues long.

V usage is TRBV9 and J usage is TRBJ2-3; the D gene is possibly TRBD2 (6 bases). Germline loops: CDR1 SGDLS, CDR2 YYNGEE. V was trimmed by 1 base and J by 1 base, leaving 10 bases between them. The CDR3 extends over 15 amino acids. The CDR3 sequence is CASSVLSGGTDTQYF. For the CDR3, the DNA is TGTGCCAGCAGCGTACTTAGCGGTGGCACAGATACGCAGTATTTT. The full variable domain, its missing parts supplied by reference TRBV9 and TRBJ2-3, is DSGVTQTPKHLITATGQRVTLRCSPRSGDLSVYWYQQSLDQGLQFLIQYYNGEERAKGNILERFSAQQFPDLHSELNLSSLELGDSALYFCASSVLSGGTDTQYFGPGTRLTVL.

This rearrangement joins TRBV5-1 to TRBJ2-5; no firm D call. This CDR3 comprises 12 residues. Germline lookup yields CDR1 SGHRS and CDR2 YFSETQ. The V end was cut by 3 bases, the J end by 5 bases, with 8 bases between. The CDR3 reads CASSSEAETQYF. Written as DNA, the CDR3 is TGCGCCAGCAGCTCTGAAGCGGAGACCCAGTACTTC.

In DNA form, the CDR3 reads TGTGCCAGCAGCTTAGACAGTAACGGCTACACCTTC. This sequence encodes CASSLDSNGYTF. V gene TRBV7-2 combines with J gene TRBJ1-2; no firm D call. V gave up 1 base and J gave up 8 bases, with 8 bases separating them. Germline values: CDR1 SGHTA, CDR2 FQGNSA. The CDR3 extends over 12 amino acids.

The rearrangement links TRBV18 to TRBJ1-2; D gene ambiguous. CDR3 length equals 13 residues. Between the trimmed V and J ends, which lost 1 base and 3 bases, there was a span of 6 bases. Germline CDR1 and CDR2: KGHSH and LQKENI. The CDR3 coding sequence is TGTGCCAGCTCACCACAGAGGGACTATGGCTACACCTTC. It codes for CASSPQRDYGYTF.

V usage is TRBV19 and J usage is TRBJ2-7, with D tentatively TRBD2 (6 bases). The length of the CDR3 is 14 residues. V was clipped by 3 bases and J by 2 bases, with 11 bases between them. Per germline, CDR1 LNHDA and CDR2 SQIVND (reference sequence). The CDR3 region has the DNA TGTGCCAGTAGTATTCGGTCGGGAGCCTACGAGCAGTACTTC. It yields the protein CASSIRSGAYEQYF.

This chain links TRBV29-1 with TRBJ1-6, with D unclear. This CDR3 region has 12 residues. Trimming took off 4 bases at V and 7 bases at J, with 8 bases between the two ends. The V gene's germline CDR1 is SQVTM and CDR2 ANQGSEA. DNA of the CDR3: TGCAGCGTTGCAGTACCGAATTCACCCCTCCACTTT. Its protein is CSVAVPNSPLHF.

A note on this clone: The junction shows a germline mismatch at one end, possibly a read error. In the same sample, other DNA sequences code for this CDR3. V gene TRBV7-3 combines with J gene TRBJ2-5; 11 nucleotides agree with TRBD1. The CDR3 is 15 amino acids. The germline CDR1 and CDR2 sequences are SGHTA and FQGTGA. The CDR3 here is CASSVGQGAQGTQYF. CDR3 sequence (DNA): TGTGCCAGCAGCGTCGGACAGGGGGCTCAAGGGACCCAGTACTTC.

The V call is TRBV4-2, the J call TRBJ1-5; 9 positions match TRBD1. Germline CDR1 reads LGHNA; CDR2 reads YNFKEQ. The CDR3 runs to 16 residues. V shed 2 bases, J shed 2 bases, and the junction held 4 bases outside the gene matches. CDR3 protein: CASSQTGGAGNQPQHF. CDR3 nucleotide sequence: TGTGCCAGCAGCCAAACAGGGGGCGCGGGCAATCAGCCCCAGCATTTT.

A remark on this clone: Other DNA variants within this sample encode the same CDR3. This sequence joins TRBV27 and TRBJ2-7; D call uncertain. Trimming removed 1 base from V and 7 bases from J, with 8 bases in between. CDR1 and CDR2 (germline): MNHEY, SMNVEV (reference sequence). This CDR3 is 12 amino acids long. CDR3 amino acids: CASSLYGREQYF. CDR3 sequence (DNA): TGTGCCAGCAGTTTATATGGCAGGGAGCAGTACTTC.

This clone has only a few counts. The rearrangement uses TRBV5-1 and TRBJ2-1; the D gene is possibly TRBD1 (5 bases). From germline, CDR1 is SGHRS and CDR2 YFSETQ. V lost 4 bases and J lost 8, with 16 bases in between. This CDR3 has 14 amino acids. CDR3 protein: CASSPLQGVDEQFF. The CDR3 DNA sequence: TGCGCCAGCAGCCCACTTCAGGGTGTGGATGAGCAGTTCTTC.

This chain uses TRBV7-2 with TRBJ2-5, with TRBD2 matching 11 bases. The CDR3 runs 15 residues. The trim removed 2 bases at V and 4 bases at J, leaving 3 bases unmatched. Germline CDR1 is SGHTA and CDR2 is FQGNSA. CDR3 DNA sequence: TGTGCCAGCAGCTTAAGGCTAGCGGGGGGAGAGACCCAGTACTTC. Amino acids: CASSLRLAGGETQYF.